The 32 T cell receptor beta chains below were found in one sample sequenced in a study of T cells in Graves' hyperthyroidism and ophthalmopathy. The TCR beta CDR3 regions underwent amplification using RNA transcripts as the source. The TCR CDR3 first-round RT-PCR relied on the HTBI primer set. MiXCR was run by TCRdb on the multiplex PCR reads, yielding one entry per CDR3 protein. The sample lists 450,000 to 600,000 distinct CDR3 sequences; around 15% were seen once. Sequenced input: blood. The receptor source for this set is a woman between 40 and 55 years old with Graves' hyperthyroidism.

This clonotype was counted many times. The J gene is TRBJ1-1, the V gene TRBV24-1; D gene uncertain. This CDR3 comprises 16 residues. Germline assignment: CDR1 KGHDR and CDR2 SFDVKD. V was pared by 7 bases and J by 2 bases, with 19 bases between. CDR3 in DNA: TGTGCCACCAGCCCCGGCTGGCAGAGTATCAACACTGAAGCTTTCTTT. Amino acids: CATSPGWQSINTEAFF.

This chain joins TRBV6-1 and TRBJ2-1, with D perhaps being TRBD1 or TRBD2 (6 bases each). The CDR3 totals 13 residues. V lost 8 bases and J 7 bases, leaving 15 bases between the germline ends. Germline V lookup: CDR1 MNHNS, CDR2 SASEGT. The CDR3 is CASRRGSLNEQFF. CDR3 coding DNA: TGTGCCAGCCGGAGGGGGAGCTTGAATGAGCAGTTCTTC.

This clonotype appeared many times. The chain couples TRBV28 to TRBJ1-5, with a weak D call TRBD1 (6 bases). The V gene's germline CDR1 is MDHEN and CDR2 SYDVKM. CDR3 length equals 14 residues. The V end lost 5 bases, the J end lost 5 bases, and 13 bases lay between the germline ends. The CDR3: CASSIGGRYQPQHF. The CDR3 region has the DNA TGTGCCAGCAGTATTGGGGGGCGGTATCAGCCCCAGCATTTT.

This clonotype was seen at least ten times. The chain uses TRBV11-2 and TRBJ1-6; no clear D. The CDR3 contains 14 residues. V shed 1 base and J shed 7 bases, with 8 bases lying between them. Germline V gene sequence: CDR1 SGHAT, CDR2 FQNNGV. The CDR3 spells CASSLGTANSPLHF. CDR3 sequence (DNA): TGTGCCAGCAGCTTAGGGACGGCCAATTCACCCCTCCACTTT.

There are many counts of this clonotype. This chain uses TRBV28 with TRBJ2-5, with 8 bases matching TRBD1. Germline CDR1 and CDR2: MDHEN and SYDVKM. The CDR3 is 15 amino acids. With V trimmed by 5 bases and J by 2 bases, 7 bases remained unmatched. CDR3 sequence (DNA): TGTGCCAGCAGTCCGACAGGGGAACTACAAGAGACCCAGTACTTC. This encodes CASSPTGELQETQYF.

This clonotype was seen once. This chain joins TRBV10-3 and TRBJ2-1, with TRBD2 identical over 11 bases. Germline V CDR1 and CDR2: ENHRY, SYGVKD. V lost 1 base to trimming and J lost 5 bases; unmatched junction nucleotides: 1. This CDR3 spans 15 amino acids. The CDR3 bases are TGTGCCATCAGTGAGTTGACTAGCGGGAACAATGAGCAGTTCTTC. Protein: CAISELTSGNNEQFF.

The rearrangement links TRBV19 to TRBJ1-1; D is perhaps TRBD1 (6 bases). Trimming left V 3 bases short and J 10 bases short, with 15 bases between. This CDR3 spans 13 amino acids. The V gene's germline CDR1 is LNHDA and CDR2 SQIVND (reference sequence). For the CDR3, the DNA is TGTGCCAGTAGTATTACCCCGACAGGCTCAGCTTTCTTT. Amino acids: CASSITPTGSAFF.

This clonotype has a count of ten or more. The chain carries TRBV6-1 and TRBJ2-5; 7 positions match TRBD1. V dropped 2 bases and J dropped 1; count of bases not matched to a gene: 1. Per the germline V gene, CDR1 is MNHNS and CDR2 is SASEGT. CDR3 size: 14 residues. Here the CDR3 DNA reads TGTGCCAGCAGTGAAACAGGGGCCCAAGAGACCCAGTACTTC. Its translation is CASSETGAQETQYF.

The chain recombines TRBV20-1 with TRBJ2-1; TRBD2 agrees at 9 bases. Looked up from germline, CDR1 is DFQATT and CDR2 is SNEGSKA (reference sequence). J lost 0 bases, V lost 3 bases, and 9 bases had no gene match. The CDR3 totals 17 residues. The CDR3 loop is CSARALSGRSSYNEQFF. For the CDR3, the DNA is TGCAGTGCTAGGGCCTTGAGCGGGAGGAGCTCCTACAATGAGCAGTTCTTC.

This clonotype showed up just a few times. The chain is built from TRBV5-1 and TRBJ2-7, with 7 bases matching TRBD1. Trimming at V came to 3 bases and at J to 3 bases, leaving 9 bases not matched to a gene. This CDR3 region has 15 residues. Germline V lookup: CDR1 SGHRS, CDR2 YFSETQ. The CDR3 bases are TGCGCCAGCAGCTCCACCCGGACAGGCCACTACGAGCAGTACTTC. Residues: CASSSTRTGHYEQYF.

This clonotype was seen at least ten times. The V and J genes are TRBV6-5 and TRBJ2-7; the D is unclear. The CDR3 length is 13 residues. The V end was cut by 0 bases, the J end by 6 bases, with 9 bases between. Germline CDR1 and CDR2: MNHEY and SVGAGI. Here the CDR3 DNA reads TGTGCCAGCAGTTACTCGTCTTGGGGCGAGCAGTACTTC. Translated: CASSYSSWGEQYF.

This clonotype has just a few counts. CDR3 coding DNA: TGCAGTACCCTGACAGGGCTAGGGGATGAGCAGTTCTTC. This encodes CSTLTGLGDEQFF. The chain has TRBV20-1 and TRBJ2-1, with 7 nucleotides matching TRBD1. CDR1 DFQATT and CDR2 SNEGSKA come from the germline V gene (reference sequence). J lost 8 bases, V lost 8 bases, and 12 bases had no gene match. This CDR3 comprises 13 residues.

This clonotype was picked up a small number of times. DNA of the CDR3: TGTGCCAGCAGTGAAGAATGGGAGACCCAGTACTTC. It translates to CASSEEWETQYF. The gene calls are TRBV6-1 and TRBJ2-5; no clear D. V lost 1 base and J lost 5, with 5 bases in between. This CDR3 region has 12 residues. CDR1 is MNHNS and CDR2 is SASEGT in the germline V gene.

Many counts were recorded for this clonotype. This chain connects TRBV30 to TRBJ2-7, with TRBD2 matching over 7 bases. Germline V gene data show CDR1 as GTSNPN and CDR2 as SVGIG (reference sequence). The V gene end was trimmed by 1 base and the J gene end by 9 bases; junction bases not matched to a gene: 9. This CDR3 is 13 amino acids long. CDR3 region: CAWSAAGVGGQYF. In nucleotides, the CDR3 is TGTGCCTGGAGTGCGGCGGGAGTGGGGGGGCAGTACTTC.

The gene calls are TRBV12-3 or TRBV12-4 and TRBJ1-4; 8 bases fit TRBD1. The V and J ends lost 4 bases and 2 bases, in that order; junction bases with no gene match: 9. This CDR3 has 17 residues. Here the CDR3 reads CASSYRQGWLTNEKLFF. For the CDR3, the DNA is TGTGCCAGCAGTTATCGACAGGGGTGGCTTACTAATGAAAAACTGTTTTTT.

This clonotype appeared a few times. This could be a read error, since a much larger clone is one nucleotide away. This CDR3 is CSARSLAGGTYEQYF. The CDR3 DNA sequence: TGCAGTGCTAGATCCCTAGCGGGAGGGACCTACGAGCAGTACTTC. J is TRBJ2-7 and V is TRBV20-1; 12 positions match TRBD2. The CDR3 has 15 residues. CDR1 DFQATT and CDR2 SNEGSKA come from the germline V gene (reference sequence). V lost 2 bases to trimming and J lost 2 bases; unmatched junction nucleotides: 4.

Regarding this clonotype: A much more abundant neighbour one base away suggests this may be a read error. The J gene is TRBJ1-1, the V gene TRBV12-3 or TRBV12-4; D is unresolved. The CDR3 loop spans 14 amino acids. V was shortened by 2 bases and J by 3 bases, with 10 bases between the two germline ends. CDR3 nucleotides: TGTGCCAGCAGTTTACCTTACAGAGACACTGAAGCTTTCTTT. Protein sequence: CASSLPYRDTEAFF.

Ten or more counts support this clonotype. The V gene is TRBV2, the J gene TRBJ2-7; D is possibly TRBD1 (6 bases). V was clipped by 5 bases and J by 3 bases, with 11 bases between them. CDR3 length: 13 amino acids. Germline values: CDR1 SNHLY, CDR2 FYNNEI. CDR3 residues: CASSYRENYEQYF. The CDR3 DNA reads as TGTGCCAGCAGTTACAGGGAGAACTACGAGCAGTACTTC.

This clonotype was observed at least ten times. The chain is built from TRBV3-1 and TRBJ1-1; D might be TRBD1 (5 bases). Per germline, CDR1 LGHDT and CDR2 YNNKEL (reference sequence). Trimming cost V 0 bases and J 0 bases, with 17 bases left between them. The CDR3 extends over 18 amino acids. CDR3 coding DNA: TGTGCCAGCAGCCAAGATCTTGGGGGATTCGATATGAACACTGAAGCTTTCTTT. Protein sequence: CASSQDLGGFDMNTEAFF.

This clonotype came up many times. The junction and the germline gene differ at one end; a read error may be behind it. The rearrangement links TRBV6-1 to TRBJ1-5; TRBD1 aligns across 7 bases. Looked up from germline, CDR1 is MNHNS and CDR2 is SASEGT. This CDR3 comprises 14 residues. The CDR3 spells CASSEGTVPRPQHF. CDR3 in DNA: TGTGCCAGCAGCGAAGGGACAGTCCCCCGGCCCCAGCATTTT.

This clonotype was counted many times. This chain connects TRBV9 to TRBJ2-1; weak D call: TRBD1 (6 bases). Germline V lookup: CDR1 SGDLS, CDR2 YYNGEE. The CDR3 consists of 15 residues. The V end lost 3 bases, the J end lost 6 bases, and 16 bases lay between the germline ends. For the CDR3, the DNA is TGTGCCAGCAGCGCCGACAGGTCTTACTCCAATGAGCAGTTCTTC. This encodes CASSADRSYSNEQFF.

This clonotype has more than one count but fewer than ten. This chain connects TRBV3-1 to TRBJ1-4, with TRBD1 identical over 12 bases. The junction had 5 bases not matched to a gene; V was cut back by 7 bases and J by 5 bases. The germline V gene encodes CDR1 LGHDT and CDR2 YNNKEL (reference sequence). This CDR3 is 15 amino acids long. CDR3 protein: CASKLGTGGNEKLFF. As DNA, the CDR3 is TGTGCCAGCAAGCTGGGGACAGGGGGCAATGAAAAACTGTTTTTT. The entire variable domain, with the rest obtained from reference TRBV3-1 and TRBJ1-4, is as follows: DTAVSQTPKYLVTQMGNDKSIKCEQNLGHDTMYWYKQDSKKFLKIMFSYNNKELIINETVPNRFSPKSPDKAHLNLHINSLELGDSAVYFCASKLGTGGNEKLFFGSGTQLSVL.

This clonotype was counted ten times or more. This chain uses TRBV4-1 with TRBJ2-7; tentatively, D is TRBD1 (5 bases). Germline CDR1 reads MGHRA; CDR2 reads YSYEKL. V lost 3 bases and J lost 1, with 16 bases in between. The CDR3 runs to 16 residues. CDR3 sequence reads: CASSHFKGVGSYEQYF. Here the CDR3 DNA reads TGCGCCAGCAGCCACTTCAAAGGGGTTGGGTCCTACGAGCAGTACTTC.

There are a few counts of this clonotype. In nucleotides, the CDR3 is TGCAGTGCTAGAGATGGAGGCGCGGGAGCCCACAATGAGCAGTTCTTC. This codes for CSARDGGAGAHNEQFF. The chain uses TRBV20-1 and TRBJ2-1; TRBD2 aligns across 7 bases. The CDR3 extends over 16 amino acids. Looked up from germline, CDR1 is DFQATT and CDR2 is SNEGSKA (reference sequence). Trimming cost V 0 bases and J 5 bases; bases outside gene matches: 10.

The chain has TRBV30 and TRBJ1-3; the D gene is possibly TRBD1 (5 bases). Between the trimmed V and J ends, which lost 2 bases and 0 bases, there was a span of 11 bases. This CDR3 spans 15 amino acids. The germline V gene has CDR1 GTSNPN and CDR2 SVGIG (reference sequence). The chain's CDR3 is CAWSFDSLSGNTIYF. The CDR3 DNA is TGTGCCTGGAGTTTTGACAGCCTCTCTGGAAACACCATATATTTT. Combining the CDR3 with reference TRBV30 and TRBJ1-3 gives the whole variable domain SQTIHQWPATLVQPVGSPLSLECTVEGTSNPNLYWYRQAAGRGLQLLFYSVGIGQISSEVPQNLSASRPQDRQFILSSKKLLLSDSGFYLCAWSFDSLSGNTIYFGEGSWLTVV.

Ten or more counts support this clonotype. The rearrangement uses TRBV12-3 or TRBV12-4 and TRBJ1-1, with TRBD1 matching over 7 bases. The CDR3 runs 15 residues. The V gene end was trimmed by 3 bases and the J gene end by 0 bases; junction bases not matched to a gene: 4. The CDR3 region has the DNA TGTGCCAGCAGTTTTAACAGGGGACTGAACACTGAAGCTTTCTTT. This codes for CASSFNRGLNTEAFF.

The chain joins TRBV19 to TRBJ1-2; D is unclear. The ends were cut back, 5 bases at V and 4 bases at J, with 14 bases in the middle. The CDR3 loop spans 14 amino acids. The germline V gene has CDR1 LNHDA and CDR2 SQIVND (reference sequence). CDR3 protein: CASSGTPSGYGYTF. The CDR3 DNA follows: TGTGCCAGTAGTGGAACACCGAGTGGCTATGGCTACACCTTC. Using reference TRBV19 and TRBJ1-2 for the parts outside the CDR3, the full variable domain is DGGITQSPKYLFRKEGQNVTLSCEQNLNHDAMYWYRQDPGQGLRLIYYSQIVNDFQKGDIAEGYSVSREKKESFPLTVTSAQKNPTAFYLCASSGTPSGYGYTFGSGTRLTVV.

This clonotype showed up many times. This chain's CDR3 is CASSPQSGGSVYGYTF. CDR3 nucleotide sequence: TGTGCCAGCTCACCCCAATCTGGGGGATCTGTTTATGGCTACACCTTC. The chain employs TRBV18 and TRBJ1-2, with D perhaps matching TRBD1 (5 bases). Germline V lookup: CDR1 KGHSH, CDR2 LQKENI. With 3 bases removed from V and 5 bases from J, the gap between germline ends came to 19 bases. The CDR3 is 16 residues long.

This clonotype appeared many times. The chain uses TRBV19 and TRBJ2-7; possible D gene TRBD2, 6 bases. Between the trimmed V and J ends, which lost 4 bases and 4 bases, there was a span of 17 bases. Germline V gene lookup returns CDR1 LNHDA and CDR2 SQIVND (reference sequence). The CDR3 totals 15 residues. The CDR3 region has the DNA TGTGCCAGTAGTAACCCGGCGGCCGGGAGTTACGAGCAGTACTTC. This gives the protein CASSNPAAGSYEQYF.

As regards this clonotype: Germline and junction disagree at one end, which may indicate a read error. V is TRBV25-1 and J is TRBJ2-1, with TRBD1 matching 10 bases. This CDR3 has 14 amino acids. CDR1 is MGHDK, CDR2 SYGVNS, per germline. The CDR3 DNA reads TGCGCCAGCAGCGGGACAGGGGAGTGGAATGAGCAGTTCTTC. Translating gives CASSGTGEWNEQFF.

This clonotype was counted many times. V is TRBV12-3 or TRBV12-4 and J is TRBJ2-3, with 8 bases aligning to TRBD1. This CDR3 is built from 15 residues. The V and J ends lost 3 bases and 0 bases, in that order; junction bases with no gene match: 2. The DNA of the CDR3 is TGTGCCAGCAGTTTTTGGACAGGGAGCACAGATACGCAGTATTTT. Encoded protein: CASSFWTGSTDTQYF.

This clonotype has at least ten counts. V and J are TRBV5-1 and TRBJ2-1; TRBD2 aligns across 7 bases. The ends lost 0 bases at V and 1 base at J; junction bases unmatched: 4. Germline V gene lookup returns CDR1 SGHRS and CDR2 YFSETQ. The CDR3 loop spans 16 amino acids. Here the CDR3 reads CASSLGSGQSYNEQFF. In DNA form, the CDR3 reads TGCGCCAGCAGCTTGGGTAGCGGGCAATCCTACAATGAGCAGTTCTTC.